The sequence of this TCR beta chain was determined in a study of blood T cell repertoires in COVID-19. Overall study context: The samples span acute and convalescent COVID-19 from the United States, Italy and Spain. T cells, B-cell-depleted T cells, or PBMCs supplied cDNA or gDNA.

In the study's own analysis: Amplification from reference gene primers served as the basis for estimated nucleated cell counts. Using immunoSEQ multiplex PCR, the repertoire was profiled, and TCRdb retains in-frame clones only, with some absent. V and J calls and clone size are copied from that table; D and trimming were computed from the DNA. The data hold roughly 500,000 clones, with approximately 89% observed a single time. It was during active infection that Seattle patients were enrolled and then longitudinally followed. This TCR derives from a man younger than 35 with COVID-19, enrolled during active disease. Input material: peripheral blood.

CDR3 amino acids: CATSDFRDTQYF. The CDR3 DNA sequence: TGTGCCACCAGTGATTTTAGAGATACGCAGTATTTT. The J gene is TRBJ2-3, the V gene TRBV24-1; D remains unclear. V lost 1 base and J lost 5, with 3 bases in between. Germline CDR1 and CDR2: KGHDR and SFDVKD. There are 12 residues in the CDR3.